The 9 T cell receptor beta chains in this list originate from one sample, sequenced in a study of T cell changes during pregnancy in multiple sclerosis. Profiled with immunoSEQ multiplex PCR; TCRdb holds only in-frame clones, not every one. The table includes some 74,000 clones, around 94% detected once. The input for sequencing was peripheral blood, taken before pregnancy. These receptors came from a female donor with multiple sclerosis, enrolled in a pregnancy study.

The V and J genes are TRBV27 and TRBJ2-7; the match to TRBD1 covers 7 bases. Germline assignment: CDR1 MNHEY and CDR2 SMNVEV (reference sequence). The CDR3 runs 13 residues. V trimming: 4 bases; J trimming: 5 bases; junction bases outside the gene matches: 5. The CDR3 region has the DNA TGTGCCAGCAGTTCACCACAGGGGAACGAGCAGTACTTC. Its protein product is CASSSPQGNEQYF.

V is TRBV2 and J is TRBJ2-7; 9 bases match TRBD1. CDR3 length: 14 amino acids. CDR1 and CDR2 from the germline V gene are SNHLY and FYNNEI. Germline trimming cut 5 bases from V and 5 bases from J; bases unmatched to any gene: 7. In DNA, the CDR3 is TGTGCCAGCAGTCTTGGACAGGGGACCCACGAGCAGTACTTC. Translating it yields CASSLGQGTHEQYF. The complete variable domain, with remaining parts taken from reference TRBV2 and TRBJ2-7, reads EPEVTQTPSHQVTQMGQEVILRCVPISNHLYFYWYRQILGQKVEFLVSFYNNEISEKSEIFDDQFSVERPDGSNFTLKIRSTKLEDSAMYFCASSLGQGTHEQYFGPGTRLTVT.

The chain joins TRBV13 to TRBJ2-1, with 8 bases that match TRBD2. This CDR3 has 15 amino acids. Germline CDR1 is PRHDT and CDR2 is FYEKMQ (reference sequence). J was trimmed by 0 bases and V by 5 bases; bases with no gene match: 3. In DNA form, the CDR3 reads TGTGCCAGCAGCAGAGGGACTAGCTCCTACAATGAGCAGTTCTTC. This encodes CASSRGTSSYNEQFF.

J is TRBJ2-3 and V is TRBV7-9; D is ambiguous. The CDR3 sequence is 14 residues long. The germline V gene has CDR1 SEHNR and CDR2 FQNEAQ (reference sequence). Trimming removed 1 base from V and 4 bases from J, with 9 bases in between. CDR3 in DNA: TGTGCCAGCAGCTTAGGCACAGTCCCAGATACGCAGTATTTT. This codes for CASSLGTVPDTQYF.

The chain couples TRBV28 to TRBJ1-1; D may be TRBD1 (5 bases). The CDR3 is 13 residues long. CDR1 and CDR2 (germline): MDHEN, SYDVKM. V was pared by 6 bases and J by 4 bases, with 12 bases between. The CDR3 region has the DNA TGTGCCAGCAGATCAGGGCTTCGCACTGAAGCTTTCTTT. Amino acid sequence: CASRSGLRTEAFF. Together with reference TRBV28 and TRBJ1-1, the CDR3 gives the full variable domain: DVKVTQSSRYLVKRTGEKVFLECVQDMDHENMFWYRQDPGLGLRLIYFSYDVKMKEKGDIPEGYSVSREKKERFSLILESASTNQTSMYLCASRSGLRTEAFFGQGTRLTVV.

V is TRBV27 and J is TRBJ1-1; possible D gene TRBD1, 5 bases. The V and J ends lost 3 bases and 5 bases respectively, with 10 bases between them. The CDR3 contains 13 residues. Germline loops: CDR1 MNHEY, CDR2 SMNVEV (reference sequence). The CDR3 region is CASSLQGGTEAFF. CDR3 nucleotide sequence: TGTGCCAGCAGTTTGCAGGGAGGGACTGAAGCTTTCTTT.

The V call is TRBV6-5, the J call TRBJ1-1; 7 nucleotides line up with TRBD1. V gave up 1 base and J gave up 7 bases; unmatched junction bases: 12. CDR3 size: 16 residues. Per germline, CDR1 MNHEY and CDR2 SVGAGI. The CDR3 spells CASSYFSGTASSEAFF. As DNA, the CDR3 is TGTGCCAGCAGTTACTTCTCTGGGACAGCCTCCAGTGAAGCTTTCTTT.

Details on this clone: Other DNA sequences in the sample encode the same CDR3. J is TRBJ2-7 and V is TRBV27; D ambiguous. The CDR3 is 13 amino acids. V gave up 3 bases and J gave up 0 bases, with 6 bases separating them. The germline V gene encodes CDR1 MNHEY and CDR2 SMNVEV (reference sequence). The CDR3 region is CASSFSISYEQYF. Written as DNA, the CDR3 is TGTGCCAGCAGTTTCTCTATCTCCTACGAGCAGTACTTC.

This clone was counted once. The CDR3 loop reads CASSPRDRGRFQNTIYF. In DNA form, the CDR3 reads TGTGCCAGCAGCCCCCGGGACAGGGGGCGATTCCAGAACACCATATATTTT. The chain combines TRBV9 with TRBJ1-3; 12 positions match TRBD1. Germline CDR1 and CDR2: SGDLS and YYNGEE. This CDR3 has 17 residues. Trimming cost V 4 bases and J 7 bases; bases outside gene matches: 12.